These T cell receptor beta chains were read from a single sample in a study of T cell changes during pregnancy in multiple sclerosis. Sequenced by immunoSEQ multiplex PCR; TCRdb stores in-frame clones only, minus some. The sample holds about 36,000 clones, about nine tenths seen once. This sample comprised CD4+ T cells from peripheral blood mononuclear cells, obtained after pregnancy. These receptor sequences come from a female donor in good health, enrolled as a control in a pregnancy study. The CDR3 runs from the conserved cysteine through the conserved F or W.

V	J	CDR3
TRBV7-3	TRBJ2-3	CASSPQDGGGVTDTQYF
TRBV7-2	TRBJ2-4	CASSLVPGDKNIQYF
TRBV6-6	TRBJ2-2	CASSYAGVNTGELFF
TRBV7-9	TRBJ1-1	CASSLVVPGWNTEAFF
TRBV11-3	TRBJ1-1	CASSLSTGGAFF
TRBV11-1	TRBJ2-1	CASSFRVYNEQFF
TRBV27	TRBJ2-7	CASSDTAGLPSEQYF
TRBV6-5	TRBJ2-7	CASRSPGSEQYF
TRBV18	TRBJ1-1	CASSPPDRPRGTEAFF
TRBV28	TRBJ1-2	CASSSPFPANYGYTF
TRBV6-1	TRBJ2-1	CASSGGTSGRNEQFF
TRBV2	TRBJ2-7	CASTRDSYEQYF
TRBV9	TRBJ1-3	CASAPTGLSGNTIYF
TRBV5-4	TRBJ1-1	CASRPPTGVTEAFF
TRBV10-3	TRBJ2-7	CATHPGQGTYEQYF
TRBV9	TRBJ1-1	CASSVSQKNTEAFF